The 2 T cell receptor beta chains in this list originate from one sample, sequenced in a study of blood T cell repertoires in COVID-19. Using immunoSEQ multiplex PCR, the repertoire was profiled, and TCRdb retains in-frame clones only, with some absent. This table holds fewer than 20,000 clones, 91% found once. The sample consisted of peripheral blood. The origin of the receptors is a man in his fifties or sixties with active COVID-19.

CDR3 loop: CASSMNQGARTEAFF. The CDR3 coding sequence is TGTGCCAGTAGTATGAACCAGGGGGCGCGCACTGAAGCTTTCTTT. This sequence joins TRBV19 and TRBJ1-1; 8 bases line up with TRBD1. This CDR3 contains 15 residues. J lost 4 bases, V lost 3 bases, and 7 bases had no gene match. The germline V gene encodes CDR1 LNHDA and CDR2 SQIVND (reference sequence).

The count of this clone is one. The chain has TRBV6-5 and TRBJ1-2; TRBD1 might be the D (5 bases). CDR1 MNHEY and CDR2 SVGAGI come from the germline V gene. The V end lost 0 bases, the J end lost 5 bases, and 10 bases lay between the germline ends. This CDR3 has 14 amino acids. The CDR3 protein is CASSYSTGGYGYTF. Written as DNA, the CDR3 is TGTGCCAGCAGTTACTCGACGGGGGGGTATGGCTACACCTTC.